The rows below give T cell receptor beta chains drawn from one sample of a study of OX40 agonist ivuxolimab in advanced cancers. Assay used: immunoSEQ multiplex PCR; TCRdb lists only in-frame clones, some missing. Among fewer than 45,000 clones listed, roughly 90% were seen once. The sequencing used CD4+ or CD8+ T cells sorted from blood, collected in a trial of the OX40 agonist ivuxolimab. Every receptor here comes from an adult with an advanced solid tumor such as melanoma, head and neck, liver or kidney cancer. Each CDR3 is given with its conserved first and last residue. D genes are given only for firm matches. Clone size is given for some rows only: seen once, a few or many times, or a class if the clone is expanded.

j_call | v_call | d_call | clone_size | cdr3_aa | cdr3_nt
TRBJ2-7 | TRBV9 | - | - | CASSVAGTYEQYF | TGTGCCAGCAGCGTAGCAGGCACCTACGAGCAGTACTTC
TRBJ2-2 | TRBV11-2 | - | - | CASSPLEGSNTGELFF | TGTGCCAGCAGCCCCCTTGAGGGGTCGAACACCGGGGAGCTGTTTTTT
TRBJ2-1 | TRBV7-2 | - | once | CASSQLAPEQFF | TGTGCCAGCAGCCAGCTGGCTCCGGAGCAGTTCTTC
TRBJ1-2 | TRBV4-3 | TRBD1 | - | CASSQGGTGGINYGYTF | TGCGCCAGCAGCCAAGGGGGGACAGGGGGCATCAACTATGGCTACACCTTC
TRBJ2-2 | TRBV4-2 | TRBD1 | - | CASSRGTGNAGELFF | TGTGCCAGCAGCCGAGGGACAGGGAACGCCGGGGAGCTGTTTTTT
TRBJ2-1 | TRBV9 | - | - | CASSVAPSSSYNEQFF | TGTGCCAGCAGCGTAGCTCCCTCAAGCTCCTACAATGAGCAGTTCTTC
TRBJ2-5 | TRBV7-6 | TRBD2 | - | CASSLMRGGGETQYF | TGTGCCAGCAGCTTAATGCGCGGGGGGGGAGAGACCCAGTACTTC
TRBJ1-3 | TRBV6-1 | - | once | CASSALSGNTIYF | TGTGCCAGCTCCGCCCTCTCTGGAAACACCATATATTTT
TRBJ1-2 | TRBV11-2 | - | - | CASSLDRGSNYGYTF | TGTGCCAGCAGCTTAGATCGGGGTTCTAACTATGGCTACACCTTC
TRBJ2-1 | TRBV2 | - | - | CASSEATRRFGNEQFF | TGTGCCAGCAGTGAAGCTACGAGGCGATTTGGGAATGAGCAGTTCTTC
TRBJ2-7 | TRBV19 | - | - | CASSSQTGAYEQYF | TGTGCCAGTTCCTCCCAGACAGGTGCCTACGAGCAGTACTTC
TRBJ2-2 | TRBV10-3 | - | - | CAISDTGELFF | TGTGCCATCAGTGACACCGGGGAGCTGTTTTTT
TRBJ1-1 | TRBV9 | - | - | CASSVVSGNAEAFF | TGTGCCAGCAGCGTAGTCTCAGGGAACGCTGAAGCTTTCTTT
TRBJ1-4 | TRBV7-2 | - | - | CASSSRARGEKLFF | TGTGCCAGCAGCTCCCGGGCCCGAGGGGAAAAACTGTTTTTT
TRBJ2-3 | TRBV5-1 | - | - | CASSLNPGYSTDTQYF | TGCGCCAGCAGCTTGAATCCGGGCTATAGCACAGATACGCAGTATTTT
TRBJ1-2 | TRBV5-4 | - | - | CASSPRGVRQSGYTF | TGTGCCAGCAGCCCACGCGGGGTGAGGCAATCCGGCTACACCTTC
TRBJ2-7 | TRBV5-1 | TRBD1 | - | CASSFHGTGVYEQYF | TGCGCCAGCAGCTTCCACGGGACAGGGGTCTACGAGCAGTACTTC
TRBJ1-2 | TRBV6-1 | - | few | CASSGNRGGLSYGYTF | TGTGCCAGCAGTGGGAACCGGGGGGGGCTCAGCTATGGCTACACCTTC